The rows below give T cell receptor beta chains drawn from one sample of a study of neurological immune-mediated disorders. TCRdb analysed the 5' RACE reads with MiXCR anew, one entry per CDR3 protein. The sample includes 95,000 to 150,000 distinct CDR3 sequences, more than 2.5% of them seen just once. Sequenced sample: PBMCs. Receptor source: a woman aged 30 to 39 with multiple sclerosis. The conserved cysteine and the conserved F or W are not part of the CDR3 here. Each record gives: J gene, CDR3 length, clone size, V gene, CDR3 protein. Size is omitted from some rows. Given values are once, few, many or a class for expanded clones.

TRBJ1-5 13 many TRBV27 ASSFMGGFNQPQH
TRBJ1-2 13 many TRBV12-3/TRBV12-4 ASSFAGLGDYGYT
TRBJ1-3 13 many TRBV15 ATSRDLRAGNTIY
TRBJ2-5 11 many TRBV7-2 ASSPLTEETQY
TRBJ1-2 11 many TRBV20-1 SALELSEYGYT
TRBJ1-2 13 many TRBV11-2 ASSPTAPSDYGYT
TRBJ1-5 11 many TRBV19 ASSIRRDQPQH
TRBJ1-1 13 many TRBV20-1 SARDVGEPDTEAF
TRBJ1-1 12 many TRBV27 ASSRHYANTEAF
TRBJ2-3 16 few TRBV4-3 ASSQDRGAGALTDTQY
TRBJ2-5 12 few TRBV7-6 ASSLGPLSETQY
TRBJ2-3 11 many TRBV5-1 ASSRDLGDTQY
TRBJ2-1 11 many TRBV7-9 ASSLVSYNEQF
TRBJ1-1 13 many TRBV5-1 ASSLLSDSYTEAF
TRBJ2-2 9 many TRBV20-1 SASWAEELF
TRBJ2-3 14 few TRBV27 ASSLNPSGGLDTQY
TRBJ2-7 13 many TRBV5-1 ASSPSPGGSYEQY
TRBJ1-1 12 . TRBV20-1 SARDYREVTEAF
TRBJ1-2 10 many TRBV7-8 ASSLASGQGT
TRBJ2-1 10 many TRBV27 ASSNNNNEQF
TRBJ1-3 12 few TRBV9 ASTPDRSGKNIY
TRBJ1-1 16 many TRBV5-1 ASSLDPGGALGDTEAF
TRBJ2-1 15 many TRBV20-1 SARAPGRGRSINEQF
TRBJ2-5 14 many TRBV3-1 ASSQGPSGAGGTQY
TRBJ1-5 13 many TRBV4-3 ASSQHRGSNQPQH
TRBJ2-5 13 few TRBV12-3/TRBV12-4 ASSRDRGERETQY
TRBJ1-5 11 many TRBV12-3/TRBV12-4 ASLSGPDQPQH
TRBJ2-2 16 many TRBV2 ASSEAPYGRTNTGELF
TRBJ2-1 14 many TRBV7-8 ASSLGLAVMTNEQF
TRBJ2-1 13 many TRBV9 ASSVGVSSYNEQF
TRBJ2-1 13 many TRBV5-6 ASSLGREPYNEQF
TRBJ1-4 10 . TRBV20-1 SARTVNEKLF
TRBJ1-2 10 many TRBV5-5 ASSQGPYGYT
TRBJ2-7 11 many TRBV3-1 ASSPYNTYEQY
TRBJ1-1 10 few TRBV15 ATSSYGTVAF
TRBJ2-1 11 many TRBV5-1 ASSLWPGNEQF
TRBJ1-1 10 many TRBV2 ASSPGYTEAF
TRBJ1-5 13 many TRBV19 ASTLGEWGNQPQH
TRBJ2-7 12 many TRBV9 ASSPRYSPYEQY
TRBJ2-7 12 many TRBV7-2 ASSLTYSGYEQY
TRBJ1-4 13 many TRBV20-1 SARDPRGVWEKLF
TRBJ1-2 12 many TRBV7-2 ASSKTDRGYGYT
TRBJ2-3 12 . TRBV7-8 ASSPRRATDTQY
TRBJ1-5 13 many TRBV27 ASSIRPGGNQPQH
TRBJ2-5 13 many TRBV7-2 ASSRTAGTTKTQY
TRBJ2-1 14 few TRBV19 ASSMTGRRSYNEQF
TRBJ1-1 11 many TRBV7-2 ASSLIAGAEAF
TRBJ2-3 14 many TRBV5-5 ASSLPAGLPPDTQY
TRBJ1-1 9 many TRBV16 ASSPTSLAF
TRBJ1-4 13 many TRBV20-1 SASGFTGGGEKLF
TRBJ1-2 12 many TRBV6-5 ASSYAEGDYGYT
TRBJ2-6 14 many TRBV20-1 SARVGVRDGANVLT
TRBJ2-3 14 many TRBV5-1 ASSPMSTGDTDTQY